This T cell receptor beta chain came from a study of blood T cell repertoires in COVID-19 (dated by TCRdb to the early 2020s). Looking at the study overall: Samples from collaborators originated in the United States, Italy and Spain and spanned both the acute and convalescent phases of COVID-19. Deeply sampled blood TCRbeta repertoires from subjects exposed to, actively infected with, or recovered from COVID-19 were included in the dataset. The material from the prospective study consisted of cDNA or gDNA derived from T cells, B-cell-depleted T cells, or PBMCs. The samples were drawn from the first 160 participants of the ongoing ImmuneRACE study and from 950 to 1,500 subjects provided by 6 global collaborators. A de-identified subject ID, COVID-19 status, age in years and sex were almost always included in the sample metadata. The repertoires were made available in a free public database intended to serve as a resource for research on the immune response to SARS-CoV-2. Where HLA class I and class II types were available, the types were taken from metadata supplied by the sample provider, not from assay-based typing. The full study reports these points: The amount of clinical and demographic metadata varied by source and participant and was provided uncurated.

The immunoSEQ Assay, a bias-controlled multiplex PCR, was used to amplify TCRbeta CDR3 regions from genomic DNA. Processing in the source paper ran as follows. The number of nucleated cells in each sample was estimated from the amplification of reference gene primers within the assay. Sequence reads were collapsed and filtered to measure the absolute abundance of every unique TCRbeta CDR3 rearrangement. For each sample, productive Simpson clonality was calculated as the square root of Simpson's diversity index over productive rearrangements. TCRdb's version of the immuneACCESS table is confined to in-frame rearrangements and falls short of the full clone set. An unresolved V gene accounts for under half of the shortfall where checked; the remainder is of unknown origin. From that table come the V and J calls and clone size; the DNA was used to work out D and trimming. The sample table contains around 340,000 clones; only one count was recorded for roughly 86% of them. The ten biggest clones cover 0.85% to 1.3% of the sample.

As regards this clone: Its recognized antigen is unknown. There are no base qualities to consult, and no much larger clone falls within one base. Other DNA sequences within the sample encode an identical CDR3.

CDR1 and CDR2 are drawn from the germline V gene: SGHRS, YFSETQ. Spanning cysteine to phenylalanine, the CDR3 consists of 14 amino acids. Left in the record is the CDR3 DNA by itself, 42 bases read in frame from the first base. The V and J ends are trimmed by 5 bases and 0 bases, leaving 11 bases between them. Participants in the prospective study were aged 18 to 89 years, lived in some 24 United States geographic areas, and enrolled through a virtual design. In the prospective study, participants were assigned to cohorts based on the clinical history participants reported in a screening survey and a study questionnaire. Exposed participants had been in contact with someone with a PCR-confirmed or clinician-diagnosed COVID-19 case within 2 weeks of study entry. Each participant in the prospective study had whole blood, serum and a nasopharyngeal or oropharyngeal swab collected by mobile phlebotomists. Participants in the prospective study had the option to provide additional blood draws and questionnaires over an approximately two-month period. Before DNA extraction, blood samples from the prospective study were shipped at room temperature or frozen.

The sequence joins TRBV5-1 to TRBJ1-2; TRBD1 is a weak D gene call, 6 bases matching. Sequencing used PBMCs or T cells enriched from blood (not recorded which). The receptor's source is a woman aged 30 to 39 who had been exposed to COVID-19. The CDR3 has the sequence CASRQGTTNYGYTF. DNA sequence: TGCGCCAGCAGACAGGGAACCACTAACTATGGCTACACCTTC.